This T cell receptor (beta chain) was documented in a study of cytomegalovirus exposure and HLA in healthy donors. The donors were members of the roughly 120-subject validation cohort (separate from the roughly 700-subject first cohort). Only in-frame clones appear in the TCRdb table, and some are missing; sequencing was by immunoSEQ multiplex PCR. This table holds roughly 150,000 clones, roughly 79% found once. A note on this clone: The antigen remains unidentified.

Germline V CDR1 and CDR2: SGHNT, YENEEA. CDR3 length: 13 amino acids. V was clipped by 0 bases and J by 7 bases, with 7 bases between them. Study-wide points: The study designated 150 or so TCR beta chains cytomegalovirus-associated.

The TCR comes from a man aged 30-40 years in good health and CMV-seropositive. The sequenced sample was PBMCs. The chain combines TRBV11-3 with TRBJ2-1, with D hard to call. CDR3 protein: CASSLDGANEQFF. The CDR3 DNA sequence: TGTGCCAGCAGCTTAGATGGAGCGAATGAGCAGTTCTTC.